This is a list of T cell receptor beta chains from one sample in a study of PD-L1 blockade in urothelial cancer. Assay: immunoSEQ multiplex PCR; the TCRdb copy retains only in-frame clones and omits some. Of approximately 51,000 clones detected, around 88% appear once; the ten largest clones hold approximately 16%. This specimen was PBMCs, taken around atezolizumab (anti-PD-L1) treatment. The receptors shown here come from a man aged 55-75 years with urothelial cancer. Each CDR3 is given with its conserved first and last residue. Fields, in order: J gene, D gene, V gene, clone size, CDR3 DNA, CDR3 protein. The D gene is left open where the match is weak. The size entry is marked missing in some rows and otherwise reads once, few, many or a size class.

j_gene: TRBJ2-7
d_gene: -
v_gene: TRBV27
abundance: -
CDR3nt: TGTGCCAGCAGTTGGGCAGACTCCTACGAGCAGTACTTC
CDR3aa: CASSWADSYEQYF

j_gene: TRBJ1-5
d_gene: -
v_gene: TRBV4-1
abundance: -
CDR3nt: TGCGCCAGCAGCCCAAGGAGCCAGAGCAATCAGCCCCAGCATTTT
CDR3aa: CASSPRSQSNQPQHF

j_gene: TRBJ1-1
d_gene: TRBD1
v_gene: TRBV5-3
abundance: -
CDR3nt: TGTGCCAGAAGCTCGTGCCCTCCGACAGGGCCGAACACTGAAGCTTTCTTT
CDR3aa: CARSSCPPTGPNTEAFF

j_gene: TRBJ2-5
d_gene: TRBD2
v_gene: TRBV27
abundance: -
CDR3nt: TGTGCCAGCAGTCCCATTATTAGCGGGGGGGAAGAGACCCAGTACTTC
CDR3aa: CASSPIISGGEETQYF

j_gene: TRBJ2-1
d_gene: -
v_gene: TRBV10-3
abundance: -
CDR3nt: TGTGCCATCAGGGGGGACTCCTCTAATGAGCAGTTCTTC
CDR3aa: CAIRGDSSNEQFF

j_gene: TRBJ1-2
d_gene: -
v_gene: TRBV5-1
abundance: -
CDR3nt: TGCGCCAGCAGCTTGGGGAAGGGGGTCTATGGCTACACCTTC
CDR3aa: CASSLGKGVYGYTF

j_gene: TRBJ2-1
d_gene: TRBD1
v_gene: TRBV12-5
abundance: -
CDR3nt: TGTGCTAGTGGTTTGGACTCGGGACAGGGTTACAATGAGCAGTTCTTC
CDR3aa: CASGLDSGQGYNEQFF

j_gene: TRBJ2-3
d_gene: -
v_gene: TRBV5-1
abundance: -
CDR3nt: TGCGCCAGCAGCTTGGGTGACACCACAGATACGCAGTATTTT
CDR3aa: CASSLGDTTDTQYF

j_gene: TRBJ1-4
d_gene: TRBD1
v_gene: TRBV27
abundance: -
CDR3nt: TGTGCCAGCGGGAGGACAGGGGTTAATGAAAAACTGTTTTTT
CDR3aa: CASGRTGVNEKLFF

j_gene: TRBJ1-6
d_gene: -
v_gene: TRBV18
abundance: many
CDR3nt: TGTGCCAGCTCACAGACTGACGTGGCTAATTCACCCCTCCACTTT
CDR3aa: CASSQTDVANSPLHF

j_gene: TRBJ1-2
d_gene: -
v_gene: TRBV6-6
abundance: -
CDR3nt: TGTGCCAGCAGTTACCCCGGGTTTAATGGCTACACCTTC
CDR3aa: CASSYPGFNGYTF

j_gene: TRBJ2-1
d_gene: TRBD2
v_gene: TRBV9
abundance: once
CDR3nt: TGTGCCAGCAGCGTAATCGGGACTAGCGTTGAGCAGTTCTTC
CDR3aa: CASSVIGTSVEQFF

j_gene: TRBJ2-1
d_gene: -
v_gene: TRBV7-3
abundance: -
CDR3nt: TGTGCCAGCAGGCCTCTGCCACAGGGACACAATGAGCAGTTCTTC
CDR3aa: CASRPLPQGHNEQFF

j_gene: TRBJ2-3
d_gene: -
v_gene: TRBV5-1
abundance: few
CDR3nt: TGCGCCAGCAGCTTGGGAGAGCGCACAGATACGCAGTATTTT
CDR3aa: CASSLGERTDTQYF

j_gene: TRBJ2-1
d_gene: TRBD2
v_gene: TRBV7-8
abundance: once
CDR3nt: TGTGCCAGCAGCTTCCTAGCGGGAGGGGGTCGCGATGAGCAGTTCTTC
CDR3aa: CASSFLAGGGRDEQFF

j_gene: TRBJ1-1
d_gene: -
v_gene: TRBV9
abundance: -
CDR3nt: TGTGCCAGCAGCGTAGATCCGTCCGGGGGAGTGAACACTGAAGCTTTCTTT
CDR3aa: CASSVDPSGGVNTEAFF

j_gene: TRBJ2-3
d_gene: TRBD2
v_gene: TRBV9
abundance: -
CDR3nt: TGTGCCAGCAGCGAAGGAGCGGGAGTGGGCGATACGCAGTATTTT
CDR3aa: CASSEGAGVGDTQYF

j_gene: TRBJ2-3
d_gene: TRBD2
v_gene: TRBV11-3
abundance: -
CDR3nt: TGTGCCAGCGGACGGTCGGGGGGAACAGATACGCAGTATTTT
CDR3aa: CASGRSGGTDTQYF

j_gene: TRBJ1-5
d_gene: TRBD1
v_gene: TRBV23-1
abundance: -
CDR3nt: TGCGCCAGCAGCCGAAGGGACAGTCAACAGCCCCAGCATTTT
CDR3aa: CASSRRDSQQPQHF

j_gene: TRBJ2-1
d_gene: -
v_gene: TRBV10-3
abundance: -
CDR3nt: TGTGCCACGCAAATGGGCTTGCGTTCCTACAATGAGCAGTTCTTC
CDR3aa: CATQMGLRSYNEQFF

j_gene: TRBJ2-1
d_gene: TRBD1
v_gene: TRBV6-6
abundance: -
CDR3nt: TGTGCCAGCAGCATCGGGACAGTCACCTACAATGAGCAGTTCTTC
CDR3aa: CASSIGTVTYNEQFF

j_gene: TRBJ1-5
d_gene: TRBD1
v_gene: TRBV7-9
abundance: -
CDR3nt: TGTGCCAGCAGCTTAGAAACAGGGGGCAGTGGACAGCCCCAGCATTTT
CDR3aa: CASSLETGGSGQPQHF

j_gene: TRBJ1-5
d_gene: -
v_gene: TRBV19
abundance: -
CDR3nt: TGTGCCAGTAGTTCACAGGTGGAGTATAGCAATCAGCCCCAGCATTTT
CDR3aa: CASSSQVEYSNQPQHF